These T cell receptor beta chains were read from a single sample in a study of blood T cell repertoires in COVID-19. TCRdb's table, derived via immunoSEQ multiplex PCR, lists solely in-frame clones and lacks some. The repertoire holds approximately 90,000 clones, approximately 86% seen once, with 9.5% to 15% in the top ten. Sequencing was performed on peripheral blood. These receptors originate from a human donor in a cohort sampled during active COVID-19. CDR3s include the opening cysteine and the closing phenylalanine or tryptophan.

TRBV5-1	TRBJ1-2	CASSLGQGGEGYTF
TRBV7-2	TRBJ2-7	CASSPGRGGEQYF
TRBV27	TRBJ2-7	CASSLLAGGPGTYEQYF
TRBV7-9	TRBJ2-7	CASSSPYEQYF
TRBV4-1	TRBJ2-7	CASSQERTSETYEQYF
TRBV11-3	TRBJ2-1	CASSGRGNEQFF
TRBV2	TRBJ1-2	CASSGGWDRDYGYTF
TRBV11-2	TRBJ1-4	CASSLLSAGSNEKLFF
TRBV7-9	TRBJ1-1	CASQISPPGGTEAFF
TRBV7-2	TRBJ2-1	CASSLVYFQGGEQFF